The clone carrying this TCR beta chain was counted ten times or more. It was uncontrolled infection, other autoimmune disease, pregnancy or lactation that excluded patients. V lost 4 bases to trimming and J lost 1 base; unmatched junction nucleotides: 2. Germline lookup yields CDR1 MGHRA and CDR2 YSYEKL. The CDR3 is made up of 14 amino acids. The source of the sample is a study of T cells in Graves' hyperthyroidism and ophthalmopathy. RNA transcripts yielded amplified TCR beta CDR3 regions. The TCR CDR3 was amplified in a first-round RT-PCR using the HTBI primer set. TCRdb itself ran the multiplex PCR reads through MiXCR, one entry per CDR3 protein. The sample contains hundreds of thousands of distinct CDR3 sequences, around 15% of which appear only once.

Source material: blood. The chain uses TRBV4-1 and TRBJ2-5; 8 positions agree with TRBD2. This sequence was found in a woman aged 18-35 years with Graves' hyperthyroidism. The DNA of the CDR3 is TGCGCCAGCAGCCGCGGGGGGATCCAAGAGACCCAGTACTTC. It specifies CASSRGGIQETQYF.